Following are 25 T cell receptor beta chains from one sample sequenced in a study of Graves' ophthalmopathy and Graves' hyperthyroidism. The authors amplified TCR beta CDR3 regions, and they did so from RNA transcripts for repertoire sequencing. In the first round, RT-PCR was carried out with HTBI primers, and a multiplex PCR formed the second round. TCRdb fed the multiplex PCR reads into MiXCR, producing one record per CDR3 protein. The table records 300,000 to 500,000 distinct CDR3 sequences, approximately 15% of them present only once. The sample was peripheral blood. The receptors were gathered from a woman under 30 with stable Graves' hyperthyroidism.

Worth noting for this clonotype: A single base separates this from a much larger clone, so it may be a read error. The V call is TRBV2, the J call TRBJ2-5; D is perhaps TRBD2 (6 bases). The ends were cut back, 3 bases at V and 5 bases at J, with 10 bases in the middle. The CDR3 sequence is 13 residues long. From germline, CDR1 is SNHLY and CDR2 FYNNEI. The CDR3 DNA follows: TGTGCCAGCAGTGAGGAGGGGATGGAGACCCAGTACTTC. Translated: CASSEEGMETQYF.

There are many counts of this clonotype. This rearrangement joins TRBV20-1 to TRBJ2-7, with D uncertain. In germline, CDR1 is DFQATT, CDR2 SNEGSKA (reference sequence). V was trimmed by 5 bases and J by 0 bases, leaving 8 bases between them. This CDR3 has 12 amino acids. The CDR3 here is CSAGRSSYEQYF. DNA of the CDR3: TGCAGTGCTGGAAGGAGCTCCTACGAGCAGTACTTC.

The V call is TRBV15, the J call TRBJ1-5; 11 bases line up with TRBD1. CDR3 length equals 22 residues. From germline, CDR1 is LNHNV and CDR2 YYDKDF (reference sequence). The V segment lost 3 bases and the J segment 1 base; nucleotides outside the gene matches: 20. The CDR3 DNA reads as TGTGCCACCAGCAGTATGGCCCACAAACCGGGACAGGGGGAAGGAAGCAATCAGCCCCAGCATTTT. Translated, it gives CATSSMAHKPGQGEGSNQPQHF.

The CDR3 nucleotides are TGTGCCAGCAGTGTCCCCATCGGGGGGGCCATGGAGACCCAGTACTTC. Encoded protein: CASSVPIGGAMETQYF. The chain is built from TRBV2 and TRBJ2-5; the match to TRBD2 covers 8 bases. The CDR3 consists of 16 residues. J was trimmed by 5 bases and V by 4 bases; bases with no gene match: 12. Germline V gene lookup returns CDR1 SNHLY and CDR2 FYNNEI. The variable domain in full, with the rest retrieved from reference TRBV2 and TRBJ2-5, is EPEVTQTPSHQVTQMGQEVILRCVPISNHLYFYWYRQILGQKVEFLVSFYNNEISEKSEIFDDQFSVERPDGSNFTLKIRSTKLEDSAMYFCASSVPIGGAMETQYFGPGTRLLVL.

The chain recombines TRBV27 with TRBJ2-7, with 12 bases aligning to TRBD2. The CDR3 totals 16 residues. Germline trimming cut 4 bases from V and 6 bases from J; bases unmatched to any gene: 10. The germline V gene encodes CDR1 MNHEY and CDR2 SMNVEV (reference sequence). CDR3 amino acids: CASSSPRLAGVGEQYF. CDR3 bases: TGTGCCAGCAGTTCCCCCCGACTAGCGGGAGTAGGCGAGCAGTACTTC.

This clonotype came up many times. The chain carries TRBV6-2 or TRBV6-3 and TRBJ1-5; no clear D gene. The ends were cut back, 3 bases at V and 6 bases at J, with 9 bases in the middle. The CDR3 loop spans 13 amino acids. Germline loops: CDR1 MNHEY, CDR2 SVGEGT. In nucleotides, the CDR3 is TGTGCCAGCAGTTATGGTTATCGTCAGCCCCAGCATTTT. Protein sequence: CASSYGYRQPQHF.

This clonotype was found many times. The chain couples TRBV29-1 to TRBJ2-4, with a possible D match to TRBD1 (5 bases). The CDR3 length is 13 residues. V gave up 1 base and J gave up 9 bases, with 13 bases separating them. Per the germline V gene, CDR1 is SQVTM and CDR2 is ANQGSEA. The CDR3 is CSVEGQPFGIQYF. CDR3 nucleotides: TGCAGCGTTGAAGGACAGCCCTTCGGCATTCAGTACTTC.

This clonotype came up many times. The chain joins TRBV6-2 or TRBV6-3 to TRBJ2-2; 12 bases align to TRBD2. CDR3 length: 18 residues. CDR1 MNHEY and CDR2 SVGEGT come from the germline V gene. With 2 bases clipped from V and 0 bases from J, the junction kept 4 bases outside the gene matches. CDR3 sequence (DNA): TGTGCCAGCAGTTACCCCGGACTAGCGGGGCCGAACACCGGGGAGCTGTTTTTT. It codes for CASSYPGLAGPNTGELFF.

This clonotype has ten or more counts. This chain uses TRBV6-2 or TRBV6-3 with TRBJ2-7, with 7 bases fitting TRBD1. Trimming cost V 7 bases and J 6 bases; bases outside gene matches: 12. The length of the CDR3 is 14 residues. Germline V lookup: CDR1 MNHEY, CDR2 SVGEGT. The CDR3 here is CASIYDREFGEQYF. CDR3 bases: TGTGCCAGCATATATGACAGGGAGTTTGGCGAGCAGTACTTC.

This clonotype was recorded only once. The chain recombines TRBV5-1 with TRBJ2-1; 11 bases fit TRBD2. Trimming removed 3 bases from V and 7 bases from J; junction bases left unmatched: 6. Germline lookup yields CDR1 SGHRS and CDR2 YFSETQ. The CDR3 contains 15 residues. The CDR3 protein is CASSSTSGGWNEQFF. The CDR3 DNA reads TGCGCCAGCAGCTCAACTAGCGGGGGCTGGAATGAGCAGTTCTTC.

This clonotype was seen a few times. The rearrangement links TRBV27 to TRBJ2-7; 10 bases match TRBD2. The CDR3 runs to 16 residues. V lost 4 bases, J lost 7 bases, and 13 bases stayed unmatched. Germline CDR1 and CDR2: MNHEY and SMNVEV (reference sequence). The DNA of the CDR3 is TGTGCCAGCAGTTCCCTCTTGAGCGGGGGGGCAGGAGAGCAGTACTTC. It specifies CASSSLLSGGAGEQYF.

This clonotype came up once. The rearrangement uses TRBV28 and TRBJ2-7; D may be TRBD2 (5 bases). CDR1 and CDR2 from the germline V gene are MDHEN and SYDVKM. The ends were cut back, 5 bases at V and 6 bases at J, with 17 bases in the middle. The CDR3 contains 14 residues. CDR3 protein: CASSPGLVETEQYF. The CDR3 bases are TGTGCCAGCAGTCCCGGACTGGTTGAGACCGAGCAGTACTTC.

As to this clonotype: This may come from a read error, since a much larger clone is one base off. This chain joins TRBV12-3 or TRBV12-4 and TRBJ2-7, with 9 positions matching TRBD1. The V segment lost 2 bases and the J segment 5 bases; nucleotides outside the gene matches: 1. The CDR3 length is 13 residues. The CDR3 loop is CASSLWDRDEQYF. The CDR3 DNA sequence: TGTGCCAGCAGTTTATGGGACAGGGACGAGCAGTACTTC.

This chain uses TRBV5-6 with TRBJ1-5, with D maybe TRBD1 (5 bases). This CDR3 is 13 amino acids long. The V end was cut by 4 bases, the J end by 6 bases, with 11 bases between. CDR1 is SGHDT and CDR2 is YYEEEE in the germline V gene. This CDR3 is CASSPRGGQPQHF. The CDR3 DNA reads TGTGCCAGCAGCCCGCGTGGGGGTCAGCCCCAGCATTTT.

Remarks on this clonotype: This may arise from a read error, as a much more abundant clone is one base away. This chain connects TRBV11-2 to TRBJ2-5; no definite D call. Germline CDR1 reads SGHAT; CDR2 reads FQNNGV. Between the trimmed V and J ends, which lost 1 base and 6 bases, there was a span of 12 bases. The CDR3 spans 14 residues. Here the CDR3 DNA reads TGTGCCAGCAGCTTAGTCGCGGCACGAAAGACCCAGTACTTC. Translation: CASSLVAARKTQYF.

This clonotype occurred many times. The chain couples TRBV12-3 or TRBV12-4 to TRBJ1-4, with 7 bases matching TRBD1. The CDR3 is 14 amino acids. The V gene end was trimmed by 2 bases and the J gene end by 6 bases; junction bases not matched to a gene: 3. Written as DNA, the CDR3 is TGTGCCAGCAGTTTAACAGGGGCCGATGAAAAACTGTTTTTT. Translation: CASSLTGADEKLFF.

Of note for this clonotype: This may arise from a read error, as a much more abundant clone is one base away. The rearrangement joins TRBV27 to TRBJ1-6; no reliable D call. With 7 bases removed from V and 0 bases from J, the gap between germline ends came to 13 bases. Germline CDR1 MNHEY, CDR2 SMNVEV (reference sequence). The length of the CDR3 is 16 residues. The CDR3, as DNA: TGTGCCAGCATCCACCTCACGAGCTCCTATAATTCACCCCTCCACTTT. Translation gives CASIHLTSSYNSPLHF.

This clonotype showed up many times. The rearrangement joins TRBV20-1 to TRBJ2-7; 7 nucleotides agree with TRBD1. Germline loops: CDR1 DFQATT, CDR2 SNEGSKA (reference sequence). V trimming: 3 bases; J trimming: 3 bases; junction bases outside the gene matches: 5. CDR3 length equals 13 residues. CDR3 protein: CSASPRDSYEQYF. CDR3 sequence (DNA): TGCAGTGCTAGCCCCCGGGACAGCTACGAGCAGTACTTC.

For this clonotype: This may stem from a read error, because a much larger clone lies one nucleotide away. This rearrangement joins TRBV28 to TRBJ2-4; tentatively, D is TRBD2 (6 bases). CDR1 and CDR2 (germline): MDHEN, SYDVKM. The CDR3 is 14 amino acids. CDR3 amino acids: CASSPPWGENIRYF. The CDR3 region has the DNA TGTGCCAGCAGTCCCCCGTGGGGGGAAAACATTCGGTACTTC.

This clonotype was counted between two and nine times. The V and J genes are TRBV6-2 or TRBV6-3 and TRBJ2-7; TRBD1 matches 7 bases. The CDR3 is made up of 14 amino acids. Germline V CDR1 and CDR2: MNHEY, SVGEGT. Trimming took 3 bases from V and 9 from J; bases not matched to a gene: 11. For the CDR3, the DNA is TGTGCCAGCAGTTATGAGACAGGGCCGACGCGGCAGTACTTC. Protein sequence: CASSYETGPTRQYF.

This clonotype has more than one count but fewer than ten. Here the CDR3 omits its conserved ending phenylalanine or tryptophan, so a read error is the likely source. The V gene is TRBV7-2, the J gene TRBJ2-5; D remains unclear. Germline values: CDR1 SGHTA, CDR2 FQGNSA. CDR3 length equals 16 residues. Deletions cut 1 base from V and 5 bases from J, with 17 bases between. CDR3 sequence reads: CASSLGGSNLWETQYL. In DNA form, the CDR3 reads TGTGCCAGCAGCTTAGGAGGTTCTAACCTGTGGGAGACCCAGTACCTC.

This clonotype was observed many times. The rearrangement joins TRBV5-1 to TRBJ2-7; TRBD1 might be the D (6 bases). Germline values: CDR1 SGHRS, CDR2 YFSETQ. Trimming pared 4 bases from V and 6 bases from J, leaving 17 bases between. The length of the CDR3 is 14 residues. CDR3 residues: CASSARGPSREQYF. The CDR3 DNA follows: TGCGCCAGCAGCGCCAGGGGACCGTCGCGCGAGCAGTACTTC. The complete variable domain, with remaining parts taken from reference TRBV5-1 and TRBJ2-7, reads KAGVTQTPRYLIKTRGQQVTLSCSPISGHRSVSWYQQTPGQGLQFLFEYFSETQRNKGNFPGRFSGRQFSNSRSEMNVSTLELGDSALYLCASSARGPSREQYFGPGTRLTVT.

Ten or more counts support this clonotype. The chain is built from TRBV24-1 and TRBJ1-1; D not resolved. The CDR3 covers 13 residues. Germline V lookup: CDR1 KGHDR, CDR2 SFDVKD. Trimming cost V 8 bases and J 3 bases, with 12 bases left between them. DNA for the CDR3: TGTGCCACCAAAGGATGGGGTGACACTGAAGCTTTCTTT. As protein: CATKGWGDTEAFF.

This clonotype was counted many times. This chain joins TRBV7-2 and TRBJ1-3; D remains unclear. Germline loops: CDR1 SGHTA, CDR2 FQGNSA. Trimming left V 2 bases short and J 0 bases short, with 5 bases between. CDR3 length equals 14 residues. CDR3 residues: CASSLRASGNTIYF. The CDR3 region has the DNA TGTGCCAGCAGCTTACGTGCCTCTGGAAACACCATATATTTT. The full variable domain, in which reference TRBV7-2 and TRBJ1-3 provide the parts outside the CDR3, is GAGVSQSPSNKVTEKGKDVELRCDPISGHTALYWYRQSLGQGLEFLIYFQGNSAPDKSGLPSDRFSAERTGGSVSTLTIQRTQQEDSAVYLCASSLRASGNTIYFGEGSWLTVV.

This clonotype was seen at least ten times. The V and J genes are TRBV27 and TRBJ2-7, with D tentatively TRBD1 or TRBD2 (5 bases each). CDR1 and CDR2 from the germline V gene are MNHEY and SMNVEV (reference sequence). V was pared by 6 bases and J by 6 bases, with 15 bases between. This CDR3 is built from 13 residues. The CDR3 spells CASSPGLAGEQYF. The CDR3 nucleotides read TGTGCCAGCAGCCCGGGGCTGGCGGGCGAGCAGTACTTC.